This TCR beta chain was captured in a study of blood T cell repertoires in COVID-19. About the research overall: The United States, Italy and Spain supplied acute and convalescent COVID-19 samples.

Profiling relied on immunoSEQ multiplex PCR, and the TCRdb table lists in-frame clones only, not all of them. The sample lists 260,000 or so clones; roughly 87% were seen once. Everyone who took part was about 18 to 90 years old, and they came from 20 to 25 US areas. Specimen: PBMCs or T cells enriched from blood (not recorded which). The source is a woman aged 25 to 39 with acute COVID-19.

CDR3 coding DNA: TGCGCCAGCAGGACAGGGGGCAGTAACTATGGCTACACCTTC. The encoded protein is CASRTGGSNYGYTF. This chain uses TRBV5-1 with TRBJ1-2; the match to TRBD1 covers 10 bases. There are 14 residues in the CDR3. CDR1 and CDR2 from the germline V gene are SGHRS and YFSETQ. V lost 5 bases to trimming and J lost 1 base; unmatched junction nucleotides: 2.